The 20 T cell receptor gamma chains below come from one sample, sequenced in a study of Vδ1+ human thymocytes (dated by TCRdb to the late 2010s). Sequencer: Illumina MiSeq. RNA extraction was carried out with the RNeasy mini kit, and reverse transcription was then done using Superscript III. CDR3 amplicons were produced by multiplex PCR using pooled V-gene forward primers and a constant-region reverse primer with Illumina adaptor overhangs. The public reads were reprocessed by TCRdb using CATT, and rows of matching DNA were later combined. A total of more than 35,000 gamma-chain clones appear in this sample, roughly a fifth of them only once. The ten largest account for roughly 2% of the sample. For these TCRs, the target antigens are not known. Study-wide findings and limitations: Thymic TRG and TRD repertoires appeared highly polyclonal with Gaussian CDR3 length distributions, unlike oligoclonal peripheral blood repertoires.

Sequences were obtained from Vdelta1+ gamma-delta thymocytes from the thymus. Taken with the paper, the label for cell subset or site translates to: FACS-sorted CD3+ TCRalphabeta- TCRVdelta1+ TCRVdelta2- thymocytes. The receptors originated from a girl under three years old who had congenital heart surgery.

This clone is medium-sized by share. The rearrangement uses TRGV9 and TRGJ1 or TRGJ2. Germline V CDR1 and CDR2: GITISATS, ISYDGTV (reference sequence). The CDR3 extends over 11 amino acids. Unmatched junction bases numbered 1, after V lost 4 bases and J lost 4 bases. The CDR3 nucleotides are TGTGCCTTGTGGGACTATTATAAGAAACTCTTT. It codes for CALWDYYKKLF.

The V gene is TRGV4, the J gene TRGJ1 or TRGJ2. Germline CDR1 is EGSTGY and CDR2 is YDSYTSSV. J gave up 6 bases and V 3 bases, and 11 bases lay outside the gene matches. This CDR3 has 14 amino acids. The DNA of the CDR3 is TGTGCCACCTGGGATTCTCAGGAGGGTTATAAGAAACTCTTT. Its translation is CATWDSQEGYKKLF.

This clone came up a few times. The TCRdb protein, from a much larger clone, departs from this DNA's translation at residue 2, likely by read error; the protein shown derives from the DNA. The chain is built from TRGV2 and TRGJ1 or TRGJ2. There are 11 residues in the CDR3. Germline V CDR1 and CDR2: EGSNGY, YDSYNSKV. The CDR3 spells CTTWDGYKKLF. DNA for the CDR3: TGTACCACCTGGGACGGTTATAAGAAACTCTTT.

In its sample, this clone is medium-sized. Distinct nucleotide sequences in the sample also encode this CDR3. The genes are TRGV3 and TRGJ1 or TRGJ2. J lost 4 bases, V lost 0 bases, and 3 bases had no gene match. The CDR3 sequence is 13 residues long. Germline V gives CDR1 VTNTFY, CDR2 YDVSTARD (reference sequence). CDR3 DNA: TGTGCCACCTGGGACAGGCGCTATTATAAGAAACTCTTT. Encoded protein: CATWDRRYYKKLF.

This clone has a handful of counts. This CDR3 is also generated by other DNA sequences in the sample. This chain joins TRGV4 and TRGJ1 or TRGJ2. The ends lost 0 bases at V and 5 bases at J; junction bases unmatched: 4. CDR1 EGSTGY and CDR2 YDSYTSSV come from the germline V gene. CDR3 length: 13 amino acids. In DNA form, the CDR3 reads TGTGCCACCTGGGATGGGCTGCATTATAAGAAACTCTTT. Residues: CATWDGLHYKKLF.

Only a few counts were recorded for this clone. The chain is built from TRGV8 and TRGJ1 or TRGJ2. The germline gives CDR1 VENAVY, CDR2 YDSYNSRV. Trimming at V came to 3 bases and at J to 4 bases, leaving 9 bases not matched to a gene. The CDR3 totals 14 residues. CDR3 bases: TGTGCCACCTGGGATCCCCAGGGCTATTATAAGAAACTCTTT. It is translated as CATWDPQGYYKKLF.

This clone has only a few counts. Other DNA sequences in the same sample also yield this CDR3. The J gene is TRGJ1 or TRGJ2, the V gene TRGV3. Germline CDR1 VTNTFY, CDR2 YDVSTARD (reference sequence). The CDR3 has 14 residues. The trim removed 3 bases at V and 1 base at J, leaving 6 bases unmatched. CDR3 sequence (DNA): TGTGCCACCTGGGACTCCTCAAATTATTATAAGAAACTCTTT. Translating it yields CATWDSSNYYKKLF.

About this clone: A read error is the likely source, as a far larger clone sits one nucleotide away. Other DNA sequences from this sample encode an identical CDR3 as well. The rearrangement joins TRGV2 to TRGJ1 or TRGJ2. The CDR3 runs to 13 residues. Germline V gene sequence: CDR1 EGSNGY, CDR2 YDSYNSKV. With V trimmed by 2 bases and J by 3 bases, 4 bases remained unmatched. CDR3 nucleotides: TGTGCCACCTGGGACGTGCGTTATTATAAGAAACTCTTT. It translates to CATWDVRYYKKLF.

As concerns this clone: An end of the junction does not agree with germline; a read error may underlie this. The V and J genes are TRGV9 and TRGJ1 or TRGJ2. CDR1 is GITISATS and CDR2 is ISYDGTV in the germline V gene (reference sequence). This CDR3 has 9 residues. This chain's CDR3 is CALWEVAFF. As DNA, the CDR3 is TGTGCCTTGTGGGAGGTTGCGTTCTTT.

This clone showed up just a few times. Given a much more abundant clone one base away, this may be a read error. Other DNA sequences in this sample translate to the same CDR3. This chain uses TRGV3 with TRGJ1 or TRGJ2. The CDR3 covers 12 residues. V lost 1 base, J lost 6 bases, and 3 bases stayed unmatched. The germline V gene encodes CDR1 VTNTFY and CDR2 YDVSTARD (reference sequence). This CDR3 is CATWDRPYKKLF. The DNA of the CDR3 is TGTGCCACCTGGGACAGACCTTATAAGAAACTCTTT.

A few counts support this clone. The chain is built from TRGV2 and TRGJP2. CDR1 and CDR2 from the germline V gene are EGSNGY and YDSYNSKV. This CDR3 has 18 residues. The V gene end was trimmed by 2 bases and the J gene end by 0 bases; junction bases not matched to a gene: 12. CDR3 DNA sequence: TGTGCCACCTGGGACGCCGTCCCAGGGCATAGTAGTGATTGGATCAAGACGTTT. As protein: CATWDAVPGHSSDWIKTF.

Remarks on this clone: The same CDR3 can be traced to other DNA sequences in this sample. V gene TRGV9 combines with J gene TRGJ1 or TRGJ2. Unmatched junction bases numbered 8, after V lost 0 bases and J lost 6 bases. The CDR3 is 14 residues long. Germline V gene lookup returns CDR1 GITISATS and CDR2 ISYDGTV (reference sequence). CDR3 nucleotide sequence: TGTGCCTTGTGGGAGGTGCAGTCTCCTTATAAGAAACTCTTT. Protein sequence: CALWEVQSPYKKLF.

The V and J genes are TRGV2 and TRGJ1 or TRGJ2. CDR1 is EGSNGY and CDR2 is YDSYNSKV in the germline V gene. With V trimmed by 0 bases and J by 3 bases, 5 bases remained unmatched. The CDR3 totals 14 residues. CDR3 in DNA: TGTGCCACCTGGGACGGGAACTCTTATTATAAGAAACTCTTT. Its protein is CATWDGNSYYKKLF.

This clone was seen only once. The rearrangement links TRGV9 to TRGJP. The length of the CDR3 is 16 residues. V gave up 3 bases and J gave up 7 bases; unmatched junction bases: 6. In germline, CDR1 is GITISATS, CDR2 ISYDGTV (reference sequence). For the CDR3, the DNA is TGTGCCTTGTGGGAGCTTGCGGAGTTGGGCAAAAAAATCAAGGTATTT. Its translation is CALWELAELGKKIKVF.

This clone was counted only a few times. The rearrangement joins TRGV4 to TRGJ1 or TRGJ2. The CDR3 is 14 residues long. V lost 1 base, J lost 7 bases, and 10 bases stayed unmatched. Germline CDR1 and CDR2: EGSTGY and YDSYTSSV. The CDR3 nucleotides are TGTGCCACCTGGGATGGCGCCCTTTGGTATAAGAAACTCTTT. As protein: CATWDGALWYKKLF.

V gene TRGV3 combines with J gene TRGJ1 or TRGJ2. CDR1 and CDR2 (germline): VTNTFY, YDVSTARD (reference sequence). Trimming at V came to 4 bases and at J to 4 bases, leaving 10 bases not matched to a gene. CDR3 length: 14 residues. The CDR3 DNA is TGTGCCACCTGGGATACGGCGAACTATTATAAGAAACTCTTT. Protein product: CATWDTANYYKKLF.

A remark on this clone: A read error may account for a junction end that differs from germline. The V call is TRGV2, the J call TRGJ1 or TRGJ2. Germline CDR1 and CDR2: EGSNGY and YDSYNSKV. This CDR3 spans 11 amino acids. The CDR3 bases are TGCGCCACCTGGGACGATTGGGAGAAACTCTTT. Translation gives CATWDDWEKLF.

The chain has TRGV4 and TRGJ1 or TRGJ2. This CDR3 comprises 11 residues. The germline CDR1 and CDR2 sequences are EGSTGY and YDSYTSSV. The J segment lost 8 bases and the V segment lost 2 bases, leaving 3 bases of the junction unmatched. Written as DNA, the CDR3 is TGTGCCACCTGGGATGTGCATAAGAAACTCTTT. This gives the protein CATWDVHKKLF.

For this clone: In the same sample, other DNA sequences code for this CDR3. The chain couples TRGV2 to TRGJ1 or TRGJ2. Germline lookup yields CDR1 EGSNGY and CDR2 YDSYNSKV. Trimming removed 0 bases from V and 7 bases from J; junction bases left unmatched: 6. The CDR3 extends over 13 amino acids. CDR3 coding DNA: TGTGCCACCTGGGACGGGCGAGGGTATAAGAAACTCTTT. It specifies CATWDGRGYKKLF.

This clone was recorded a few times. This DNA translates differently at residue 5 from the TCRdb protein, which is that of a much larger clone; a read error is likely, and the protein shown is the DNA's own translation. Other DNA sequences within the sample encode an identical CDR3. This sequence joins TRGV2 and TRGJ1 or TRGJ2. The CDR3 covers 11 residues. Trimming at V came to 5 bases and at J to 8 bases, leaving 6 bases not matched to a gene. Germline V gene sequence: CDR1 EGSNGY, CDR2 YDSYNSKV. This CDR3 is CATWGGDKKLF. CDR3 bases: TGTGCCACCTGGGGCGGTGATAAGAAACTCTTT.